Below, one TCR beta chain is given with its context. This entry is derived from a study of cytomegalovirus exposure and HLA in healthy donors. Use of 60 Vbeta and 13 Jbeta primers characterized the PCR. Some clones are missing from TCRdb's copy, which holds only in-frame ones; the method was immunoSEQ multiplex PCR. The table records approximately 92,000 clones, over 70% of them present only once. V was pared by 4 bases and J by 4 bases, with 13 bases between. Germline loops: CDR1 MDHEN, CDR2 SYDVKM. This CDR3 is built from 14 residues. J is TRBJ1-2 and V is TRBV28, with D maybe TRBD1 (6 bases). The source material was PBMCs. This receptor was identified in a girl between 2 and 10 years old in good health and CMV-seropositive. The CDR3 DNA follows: TGTGCCAGCAGTTATAGACAGGATTTCTATGGCTACACCTTC. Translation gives CASSYRQDFYGYTF.